This TCR beta chain was identified in a study of T cell changes during pregnancy in multiple sclerosis. Germline V CDR1 and CDR2: DFQATT, SNEGSKA (reference sequence). There are 10 residues in the CDR3. V lost 7 bases, J lost 10 bases, and 13 bases lay in between. This clone turned up a few times. Clones were read by immunoSEQ multiplex PCR, and TCRdb kept only the in-frame ones, dropping some. The table lists 85,000 to 90,000 clones, 80% to 95% of them singletons. The chain recombines TRBV20-1 with TRBJ1-1; D is uncertain. The TCR originated in a female donor in good health, enrolled as a control in a pregnancy study. Specimen: peripheral blood, collected in the first trimester of pregnancy. DNA of the CDR3: TGCAGTGTCGCGCGGGAGGGAGCTTTCTTT. Translating gives CSVAREGAFF.